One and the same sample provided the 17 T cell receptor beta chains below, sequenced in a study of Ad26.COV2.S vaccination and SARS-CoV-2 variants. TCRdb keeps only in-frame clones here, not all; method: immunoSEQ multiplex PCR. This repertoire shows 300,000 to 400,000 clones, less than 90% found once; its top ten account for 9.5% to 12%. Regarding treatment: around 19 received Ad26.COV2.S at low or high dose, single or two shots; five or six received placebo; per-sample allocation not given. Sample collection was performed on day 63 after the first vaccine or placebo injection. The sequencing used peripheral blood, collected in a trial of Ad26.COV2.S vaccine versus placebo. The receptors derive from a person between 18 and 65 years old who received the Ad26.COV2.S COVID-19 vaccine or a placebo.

DNA of the CDR3: TGTGCCAGCAAACCAGGCGGGAACTCCTACGAGCAGTACTTC. This codes for CASKPGGNSYEQYF. The chain carries TRBV6-5 and TRBJ2-7; D perhaps matches TRBD2 (6 bases). Trimming left V 7 bases short and J 0 bases short, with 13 bases between. CDR1 and CDR2 from the germline V gene are MNHEY and SVGAGI. The CDR3 totals 14 residues.

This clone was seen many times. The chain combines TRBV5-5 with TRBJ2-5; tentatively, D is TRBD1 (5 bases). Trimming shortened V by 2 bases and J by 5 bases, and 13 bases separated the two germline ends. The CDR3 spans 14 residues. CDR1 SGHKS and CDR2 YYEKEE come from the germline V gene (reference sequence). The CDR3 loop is CASSLEWGAETQYF. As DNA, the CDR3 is TGTGCCAGCAGCTTAGAGTGGGGCGCGGAGACCCAGTACTTC.

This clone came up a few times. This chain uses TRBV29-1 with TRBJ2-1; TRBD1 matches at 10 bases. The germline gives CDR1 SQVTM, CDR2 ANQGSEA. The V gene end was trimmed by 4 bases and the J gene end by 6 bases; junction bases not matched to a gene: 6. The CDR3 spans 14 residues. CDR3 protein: CSVALWTGGNEQFF. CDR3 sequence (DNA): TGCAGCGTTGCCCTATGGACAGGGGGCAATGAGCAGTTCTTC.

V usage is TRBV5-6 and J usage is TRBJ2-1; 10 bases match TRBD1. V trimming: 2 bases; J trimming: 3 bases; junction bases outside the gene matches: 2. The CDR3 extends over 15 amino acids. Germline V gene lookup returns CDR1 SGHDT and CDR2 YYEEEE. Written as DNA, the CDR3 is TGTGCCAGCAGCTTTGGGACAGGGGACTACAATGAGCAGTTCTTC. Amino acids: CASSFGTGDYNEQFF. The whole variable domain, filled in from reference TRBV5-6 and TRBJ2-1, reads DAGVTQSPTHLIKTRGQQVTLRCSPKSGHDTVSWYQQALGQGPQFIFQYYEEEERQRGNFPDRFSGHQFPNYSSELNVNALLLGDSALYLCASSFGTGDYNEQFFGPGTRLTVL.

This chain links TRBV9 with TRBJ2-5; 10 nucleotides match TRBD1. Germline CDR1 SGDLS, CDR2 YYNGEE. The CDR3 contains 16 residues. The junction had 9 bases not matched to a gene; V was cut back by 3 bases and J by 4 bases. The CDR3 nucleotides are TGTGCCAGCAGCGGAGGACAGGGGGTCAATCGAGAGACCCAGTACTTC. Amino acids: CASSGGQGVNRETQYF.

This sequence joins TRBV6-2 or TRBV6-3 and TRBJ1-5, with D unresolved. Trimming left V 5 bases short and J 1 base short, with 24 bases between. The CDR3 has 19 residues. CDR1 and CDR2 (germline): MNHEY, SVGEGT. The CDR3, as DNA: TGTGCCAGCAGTAGGAGTGTCGGCAGTGGGAAAGGGAGCAATCAGCCCCAGCATTTT. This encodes CASSRSVGSGKGSNQPQHF.

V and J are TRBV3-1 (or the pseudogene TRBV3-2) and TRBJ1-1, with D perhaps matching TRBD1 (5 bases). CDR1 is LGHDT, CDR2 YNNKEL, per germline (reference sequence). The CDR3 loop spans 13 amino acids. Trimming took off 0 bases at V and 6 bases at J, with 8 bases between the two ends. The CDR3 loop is CASSQDAGAEAFF. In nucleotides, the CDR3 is TGTGCCAGCAGCCAAGATGCGGGGGCTGAAGCTTTCTTT.

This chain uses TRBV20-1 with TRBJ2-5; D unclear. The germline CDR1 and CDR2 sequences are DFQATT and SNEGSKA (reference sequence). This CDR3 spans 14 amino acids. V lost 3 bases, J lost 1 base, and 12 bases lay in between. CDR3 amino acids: CSASLAALQETQYF. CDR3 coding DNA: TGCAGTGCTAGTCTGGCAGCCCTCCAAGAGACCCAGTACTTC.

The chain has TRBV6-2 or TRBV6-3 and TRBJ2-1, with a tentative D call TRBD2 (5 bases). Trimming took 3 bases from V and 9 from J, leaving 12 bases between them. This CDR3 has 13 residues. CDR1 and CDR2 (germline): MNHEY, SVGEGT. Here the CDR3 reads CASSYSSLAEQFF. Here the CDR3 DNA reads TGTGCCAGCAGTTATTCTAGCCTCGCTGAGCAGTTCTTC.

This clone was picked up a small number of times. For the CDR3, the DNA is TGTGCCAGCAGCCCAGGGGCCGCTAACTCTGGAAACACCATATATTTT. Translated, it gives CASSPGAANSGNTIYF. This chain joins TRBV5-4 and TRBJ1-3, with D perhaps matching TRBD1 (6 bases). The CDR3 has 16 residues. Germline V gene sequence: CDR1 SGHNT, CDR2 YYREEE (reference sequence). V was shortened by 4 bases and J by 0 bases, with 14 bases between the two germline ends.

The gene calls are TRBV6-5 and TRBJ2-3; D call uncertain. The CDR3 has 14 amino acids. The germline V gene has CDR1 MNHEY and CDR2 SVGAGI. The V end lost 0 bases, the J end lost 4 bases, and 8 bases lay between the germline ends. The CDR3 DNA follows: TGTGCCAGCAGTTACTCGGGAACTGCAGATACGCAGTATTTT. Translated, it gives CASSYSGTADTQYF.

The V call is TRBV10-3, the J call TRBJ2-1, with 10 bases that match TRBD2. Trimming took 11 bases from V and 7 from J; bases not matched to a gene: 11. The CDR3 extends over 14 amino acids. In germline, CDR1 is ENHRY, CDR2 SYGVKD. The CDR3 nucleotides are TGTGCCCCCCCGGCAGCGGGAGGGTTAAATGAGCAGTTCTTC. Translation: CAPPAAGGLNEQFF.

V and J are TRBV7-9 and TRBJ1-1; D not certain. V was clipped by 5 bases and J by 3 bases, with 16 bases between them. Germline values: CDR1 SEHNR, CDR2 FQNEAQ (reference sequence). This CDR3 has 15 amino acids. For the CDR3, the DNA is TGTGCCAGCAGCCAAGAGGGTCCAACTCACACTGAAGCTTTCTTT. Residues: CASSQEGPTHTEAFF.

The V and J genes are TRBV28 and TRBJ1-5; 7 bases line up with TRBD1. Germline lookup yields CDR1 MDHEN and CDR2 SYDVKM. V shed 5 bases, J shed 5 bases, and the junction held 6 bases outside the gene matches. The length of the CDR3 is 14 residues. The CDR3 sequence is CASSPGGLYQPQHF. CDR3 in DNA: TGTGCCAGCAGTCCAGGGGGGTTGTATCAGCCCCAGCATTTT.

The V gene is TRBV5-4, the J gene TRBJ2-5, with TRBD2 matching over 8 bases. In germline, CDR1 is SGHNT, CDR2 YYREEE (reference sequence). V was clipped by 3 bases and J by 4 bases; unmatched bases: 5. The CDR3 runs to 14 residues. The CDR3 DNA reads TGTGCCAGCAGCTGGGGGACTAGTGGAGAGACCCAGTACTTC. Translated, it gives CASSWGTSGETQYF.

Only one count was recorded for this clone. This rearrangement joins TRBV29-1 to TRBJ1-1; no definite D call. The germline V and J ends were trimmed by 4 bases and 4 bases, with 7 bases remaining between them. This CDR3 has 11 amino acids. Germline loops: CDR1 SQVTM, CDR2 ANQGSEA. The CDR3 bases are TGCAGCGTTGTCCGAAGCACTGAAGCTTTCTTT. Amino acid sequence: CSVVRSTEAFF.

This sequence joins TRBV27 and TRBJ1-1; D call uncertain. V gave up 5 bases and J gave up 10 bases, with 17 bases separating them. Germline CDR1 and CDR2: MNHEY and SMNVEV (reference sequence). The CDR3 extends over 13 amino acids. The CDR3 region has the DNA TGTGCCAGCAGTCCAGCGAGGAACCCGGGAGCTTTCTTT. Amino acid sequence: CASSPARNPGAFF.